The rows below give T cell receptor beta chains drawn from one sample of a study of blood T cell repertoires in COVID-19. Measured with immunoSEQ multiplex PCR; TCRdb has only the in-frame clones, and not every one. The table records about 140,000 clones, about 90% of them present only once. Specimen: PBMCs or T cells enriched from blood (not recorded which). The receptors derive from a man aged 60 to 69 who had recovered from COVID-19. CDR3s include the opening cysteine and the closing phenylalanine or tryptophan. Fields, in order: D gene, V gene, J gene, clone size, CDR3 protein. A D gene is named only where the DNA matches it firmly. The listing skips clone size in some rows; elsewhere it reads once, few, many or a size class.

TRBD1,TRBV9,TRBJ2-3,NA,CASNLSTGAQVLADTQYF
TRBD2,TRBV11-2,TRBJ2-1,once,CASSLGSGGHYNEQFF
TRBD2,TRBV7-3,TRBJ2-3,NA,CASSIAGSSTDTQYF
TRBD1,TRBV2,TRBJ2-7,NA,CASQPGQGDEQYF
NA,TRBV18,TRBJ2-7,NA,CASSPGSSYEQYF
NA,TRBV30,TRBJ2-7,NA,CAWSVVGAGYEQYF
NA,TRBV20-1,TRBJ2-5,NA,CSASGEETQYF
NA,TRBV5-4,TRBJ1-1,NA,CASSPQAGEAFF
NA,TRBV7-8,TRBJ1-6,few,CASSSRRGDNSPLHF
TRBD1,TRBV2,TRBJ2-7,NA,CASSAEGGGQVYF
NA,TRBV3-1/TRBV3-2,TRBJ1-2,NA,CASSPGQLLWEGYTF
TRBD1,TRBV28,TRBJ2-5,NA,CASSATGSGETQYF
NA,TRBV28,TRBJ1-4,NA,CASSTFGEGATNEKLFF
TRBD1,TRBV30,TRBJ2-7,NA,CAWSQEAGGSYEQYF
NA,TRBV2,TRBJ2-7,NA,CASSVWETSYEQYF
TRBD2,TRBV5-4,TRBJ2-7,NA,CASRVGTSGNYEQYF
TRBD1,TRBV25-1,TRBJ1-1,NA,CASSDPGQGNTEAFF
NA,TRBV2,TRBJ1-4,NA,CATCLRMNEKLFF
TRBD2,TRBV5-6,TRBJ2-5,NA,CASSRLAGGQETQYF
NA,TRBV9,TRBJ1-1,NA,CASSVVGGMNTEAFF
NA,TRBV7-9,TRBJ2-3,once,CASSLQGFGTDTQYF
TRBD1,TRBV19,TRBJ1-2,NA,CASSRDGTELNLDYTF
NA,TRBV18,TRBJ2-2,NA,CASSLDSPGELFF
TRBD1,TRBV2,TRBJ1-4,NA,CASREAGGIANEKLFF
TRBD2,TRBV28,TRBJ2-6,NA,CASRTTSGGARGANVLTF
NA,TRBV27,TRBJ1-1,few,CASSLSGNLLTMNTEAFF
TRBD2,TRBV15,TRBJ2-3,NA,CATRFQRELIDTQYF
NA,TRBV4-2,TRBJ1-5,few,CASSQEGSDYSNQPQHF
NA,TRBV11-2,TRBJ2-5,NA,CASSSTRQETQYF
NA,TRBV28,TRBJ1-3,NA,CASSPTIGAGSGNTIYF
TRBD1,TRBV6-5,TRBJ2-7,NA,CAGRTGPHEQYF
NA,TRBV5-1,TRBJ2-7,NA,CASSQGYEQYF
NA,TRBV19,TRBJ1-5,NA,CASSIDAGSNSNQPQHF
TRBD1,TRBV7-6,TRBJ2-5,NA,CASSSTFGTGPQTQYF
TRBD1,TRBV18,TRBJ1-4,NA,CASSPGQEINEKLFF
NA,TRBV5-1,TRBJ1-1,NA,CASSSSGGNTEAFF
TRBD1,TRBV2,TRBJ2-7,NA,CASSEGTGAIGTEQYF
TRBD2,TRBV29-1,TRBJ2-7,few,CSVTGTSGRDEQYF
NA,TRBV7-2,TRBJ1-2,NA,CASSSYGVYGYTF
NA,TRBV6-5,TRBJ2-4,NA,CASSSLRVAKNIQYF
TRBD1,TRBV28,TRBJ1-2,NA,CASSFGGQDSYGYTF
NA,TRBV30,TRBJ1-5,NA,CAWSAQDSNQPQHF
NA,TRBV4-1,TRBJ1-5,NA,CASSLFRDSNQPQHF
NA,TRBV30,TRBJ1-5,NA,CAWSPLGVGSNQPQHF